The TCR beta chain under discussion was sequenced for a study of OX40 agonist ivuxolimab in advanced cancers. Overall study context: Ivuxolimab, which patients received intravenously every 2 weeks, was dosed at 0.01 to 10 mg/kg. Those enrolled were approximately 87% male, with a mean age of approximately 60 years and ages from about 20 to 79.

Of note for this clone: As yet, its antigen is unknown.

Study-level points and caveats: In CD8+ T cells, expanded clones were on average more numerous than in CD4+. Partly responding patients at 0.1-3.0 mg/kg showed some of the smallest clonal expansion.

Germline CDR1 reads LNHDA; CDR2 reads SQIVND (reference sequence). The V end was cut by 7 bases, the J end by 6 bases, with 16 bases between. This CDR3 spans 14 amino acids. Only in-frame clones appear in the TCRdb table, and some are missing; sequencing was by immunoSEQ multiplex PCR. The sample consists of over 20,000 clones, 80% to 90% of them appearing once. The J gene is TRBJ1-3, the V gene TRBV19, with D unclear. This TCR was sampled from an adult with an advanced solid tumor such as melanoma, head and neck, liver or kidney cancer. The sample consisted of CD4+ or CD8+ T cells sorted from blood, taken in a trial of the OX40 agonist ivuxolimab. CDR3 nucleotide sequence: TGTGCCAGTACCGCACCGGGCCTGATAAACACCATATATTTT. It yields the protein CASTAPGLINTIYF.